The next 13 T cell receptor beta chains were all read from a single sample in a study of blood T cell repertoires in COVID-19. Generated by immunoSEQ multiplex PCR, the TCRdb table keeps only in-frame clones and is missing some. This sample yields 250,000 to 350,000 clones, of which about 90% are seen a single time; less than 3.5% belongs to the top ten. Material: PBMCs or T cells enriched from blood (not recorded which). These receptors all come from a woman aged 45-65 years who had been exposed to COVID-19.

The chain combines TRBV27 with TRBJ1-5; perhaps TRBD1 as D (5 bases). CDR1 and CDR2 (germline): MNHEY, SMNVEV (reference sequence). The V gene lost 5 bases and the J gene lost 3 bases, with 14 bases spanning the gap. The CDR3 runs to 15 residues. CDR3 region: CASSPVTGNNQPQHF. The CDR3 region has the DNA TGTGCCAGCAGTCCAGTCACAGGTAACAATCAGCCCCAGCATTTT.

The chain couples TRBV28 to TRBJ2-1; 10 bases match TRBD1. The length of the CDR3 is 15 residues. V trimming: 8 bases; J trimming: 5 bases; junction bases outside the gene matches: 9. Per germline, CDR1 MDHEN and CDR2 SYDVKM. The CDR3 coding sequence is TGTGCCAGCCGGGACAGGGGCCAAAAAAACAATGAGCAGTTCTTC. Protein: CASRDRGQKNNEQFF.

This clone came up a few times. The rearrangement joins TRBV3-1 (or the pseudogene TRBV3-2) to TRBJ1-1; 7 bases line up with TRBD1. This CDR3 comprises 15 residues. V was pared by 3 bases and J by 5 bases, with 9 bases of the junction left unmatched. From germline, CDR1 is LGHDT and CDR2 YNNKEL (reference sequence). CDR3 residues: CASSQEQGRWTEAFF. The CDR3 nucleotides read TGTGCCAGCAGCCAGGAACAGGGGCGTTGGACTGAAGCTTTCTTT.

This rearrangement joins TRBV5-8 to TRBJ1-4, with D maybe TRBD1 (5 bases). From germline, CDR1 is SGHTS and CDR2 YDEGEE. Trimming left V 5 bases short and J 2 bases short, with 13 bases between. This CDR3 is built from 15 residues. The CDR3 nucleotides are TGTGCCAGCAGGAAGGGGTGGATTACTAATGAAAAACTGTTTTTT. Protein sequence: CASRKGWITNEKLFF.

This chain connects TRBV19 to TRBJ1-1; D is unresolved. V shed 5 bases and J shed 1 base, with 17 bases lying between them. The CDR3 is made up of 16 amino acids. Germline values: CDR1 LNHDA, CDR2 SQIVND (reference sequence). The CDR3 bases are TGTGCCAGTAGTTCCCGGGATACCACGGAGAACACTGAAGCTTTCTTT. It translates to CASSSRDTTENTEAFF.

The chain recombines TRBV11-2 with TRBJ2-3; 11 nucleotides line up with TRBD1. Germline V gives CDR1 SGHAT, CDR2 FQNNGV. The CDR3 contains 17 residues. Trimming cost V 5 bases and J 6 bases; bases outside gene matches: 13. The CDR3 nucleotides are TGTGCCAGCAGCCCCCGACGGACAGGGGGCTCGGGGGATACGCAGTATTTT. Translation gives CASSPRRTGGSGDTQYF.

This chain connects TRBV19 to TRBJ1-2, with TRBD1 matching 8 bases. J was trimmed by 3 bases and V by 3 bases; bases with no gene match: 3. Germline V gives CDR1 LNHDA, CDR2 SQIVND (reference sequence). This CDR3 is 14 amino acids long. DNA of the CDR3: TGTGCCAGTAGTATGGACAGGGCCGACTATGGCTACACCTTC. Translated: CASSMDRADYGYTF.

V is TRBV4-1 and J is TRBJ2-2; tentative D call: TRBD1 (5 bases). Deletions cut 0 bases from V and 0 bases from J, with 8 bases between. The CDR3 spans 16 residues. Looked up from germline, CDR1 is MGHRA and CDR2 is YSYEKL. CDR3 in amino acids: CASSQDLGANTGELFF. CDR3 sequence (DNA): TGCGCCAGCAGCCAAGATTTAGGGGCGAACACCGGGGAGCTGTTTTTT.

CDR3 in amino acids: CASPRGRGDSYNEQFF. In nucleotides, the CDR3 is TGTGCCAGCCCAAGGGGGCGGGGTGACTCCTACAATGAGCAGTTCTTC. The V and J genes are TRBV2 and TRBJ2-1; maybe TRBD1 (7 bases). Trimming took off 8 bases at V and 0 bases at J, with 17 bases between the two ends. The CDR3 consists of 16 residues. Germline CDR1 SNHLY, CDR2 FYNNEI.

This clone appeared once. This chain connects TRBV27 to TRBJ1-6; 11 bases agree with TRBD1. The ends lost 1 base at V and 8 bases at J; junction bases unmatched: 4. The CDR3 has 16 amino acids. Germline CDR1 reads MNHEY; CDR2 reads SMNVEV (reference sequence). The CDR3: CASSLFWTGGDSPLHF. As DNA, the CDR3 is TGTGCCAGCAGTTTATTTTGGACAGGGGGCGATTCACCCCTCCACTTT.

This sequence joins TRBV9 and TRBJ2-7; the D is unclear. Between the trimmed V and J ends, which lost 0 bases and 2 bases, there was a span of 9 bases. The CDR3 consists of 14 residues. Germline CDR1 SGDLS, CDR2 YYNGEE. The CDR3 sequence: CASSVVGETYEQYF. In nucleotides, the CDR3 is TGTGCCAGCAGCGTAGTTGGAGAGACCTACGAGCAGTACTTC.

This clone was seen just once. The CDR3 loop reads CASSLLGQGYEQYF. The DNA of the CDR3 is TGTGCCAGCAGCTTGTTGGGACAGGGCTACGAGCAGTACTTC. The gene calls are TRBV7-6 and TRBJ2-7; 9 positions match TRBD1. Trimming removed 3 bases from V and 3 bases from J; junction bases left unmatched: 3. Germline lookup yields CDR1 SGHVS and CDR2 FNYEAQ. The CDR3 runs to 14 residues.

This clone was seen a few times. The chain links TRBV18 to TRBJ1-2; D gene ambiguous. The CDR3 has 14 residues. V dropped 2 bases and J dropped 8 bases, with 15 bases sitting between them. Germline V CDR1 and CDR2: KGHSH, LQKENI. This CDR3 is CASSPSPDTSGYTF. The CDR3 DNA sequence: TGTGCCAGCTCACCAAGCCCTGACACGAGCGGCTACACCTTC. The full variable domain, with the rest looked up from reference TRBV18 and TRBJ1-2, is NAGVMQNPRHLVRRRGQEARLRCSPMKGHSHVYWYRQLPEEGLKFMVYLQKENIIDESGMPKERFSAEFPKEGPSILRIQQVVRGDSAAYFCASSPSPDTSGYTFGSGTRLTVV.